Sequencing of this TCR beta chain was carried out in a study of control samples from healthy donors and cancer patients (dated by TCRdb to the early 2020s). The receptor library was made with the immunoSEQ multiplex PCR assay. TCRdb took over this immuneACCESS table, retaining in-frame rearrangements with V and J assigned. Such tables are incomplete; in checked studies, under half of the missing clones stem from an unresolved V gene, and the remainder is unexplained. The sample has 150,000 to 200,000 clones on record, 85% to 90% of them singletons. Over 1.1% of the sample is taken by the ten largest. Concerning this clone: Its binding antigen is unknown. Base qualities are not at hand, and no much larger clone is one base apart.

Via the germline V gene, CDR1 is MDHEN and CDR2 SYDVKM. Taken from cysteine to phenylalanine, the CDR3 has 17 residues. Only the CDR3 DNA stays, 51 bases, in frame from base 1. At the junction V is shortened by 4 bases and J by 9 bases, with 28 bases in between. The chain was built from TRBV28 and TRBJ2-7; no confident D gene assignment can be made. The clonotype originates from a woman aged 50 to 65 in good health. The sample was blood. This receptor carries the CDR3 CASSSSDHRLRFRGQYF. DNA sequence: TGTGCCAGCAGTTCCTCAGACCACCGGTTGAGGTTTCGCGGGCAGTACTTC. The entire variable domain, with the stretches around the CDR3 drawn from the reference TRBV28 and TRBJ2-7 proteins, is DVKVTQSSRYLVKRTGEKVFLECVQDMDHENMFWYRQDPGLGLRLIYFSYDVKMKEKGDIPEGYSVSREKKERFSLILESASTNQTSMYLCASSSSDHRLRFRGQYFGPGTRLTVT.